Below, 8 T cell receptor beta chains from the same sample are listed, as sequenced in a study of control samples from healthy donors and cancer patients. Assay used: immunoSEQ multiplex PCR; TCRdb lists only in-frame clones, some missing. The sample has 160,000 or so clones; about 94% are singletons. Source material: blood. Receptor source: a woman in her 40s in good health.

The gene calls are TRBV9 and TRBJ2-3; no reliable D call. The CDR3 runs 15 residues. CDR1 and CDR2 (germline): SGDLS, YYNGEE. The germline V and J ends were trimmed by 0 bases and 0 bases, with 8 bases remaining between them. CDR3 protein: CASSVDQTSTDTQYF. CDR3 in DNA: TGTGCCAGCAGCGTAGACCAGACTAGCACAGATACGCAGTATTTT.

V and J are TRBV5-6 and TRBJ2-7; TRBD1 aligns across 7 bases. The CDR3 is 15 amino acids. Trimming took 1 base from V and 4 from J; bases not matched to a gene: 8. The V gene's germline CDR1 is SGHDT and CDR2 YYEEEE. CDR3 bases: TGTGCCAGCAGCTTGCCCAAAGACAGGGATTACGAGCAGTACTTC. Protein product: CASSLPKDRDYEQYF. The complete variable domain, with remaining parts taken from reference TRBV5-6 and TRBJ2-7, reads DAGVTQSPTHLIKTRGQQVTLRCSPKSGHDTVSWYQQALGQGPQFIFQYYEEEERQRGNFPDRFSGHQFPNYSSELNVNALLLGDSALYLCASSLPKDRDYEQYFGPGTRLTVT.

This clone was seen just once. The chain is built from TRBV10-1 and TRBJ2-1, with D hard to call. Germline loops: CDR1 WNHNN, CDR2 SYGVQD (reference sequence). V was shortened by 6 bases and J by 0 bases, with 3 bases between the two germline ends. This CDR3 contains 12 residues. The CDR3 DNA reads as TGCGCCAGCAGGGACTCCTACAATGAGCAGTTCTTC. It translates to CASRDSYNEQFF.

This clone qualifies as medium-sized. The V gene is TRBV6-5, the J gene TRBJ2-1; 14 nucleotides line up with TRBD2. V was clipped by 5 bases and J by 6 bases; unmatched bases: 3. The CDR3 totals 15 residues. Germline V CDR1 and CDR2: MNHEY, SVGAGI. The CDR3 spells CASSTGLAGGNEQFF. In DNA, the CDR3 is TGTGCCAGCAGTACTGGACTAGCGGGGGGCAATGAGCAGTTCTTC.

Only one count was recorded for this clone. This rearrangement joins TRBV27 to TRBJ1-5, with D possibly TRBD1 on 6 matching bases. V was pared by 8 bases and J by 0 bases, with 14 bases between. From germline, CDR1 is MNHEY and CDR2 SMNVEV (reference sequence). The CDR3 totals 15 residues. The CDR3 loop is CASGLGGTSNQPQHF. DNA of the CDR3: TGTGCCAGCGGCTTAGGGGGAACTAGCAATCAGCCCCAGCATTTT.

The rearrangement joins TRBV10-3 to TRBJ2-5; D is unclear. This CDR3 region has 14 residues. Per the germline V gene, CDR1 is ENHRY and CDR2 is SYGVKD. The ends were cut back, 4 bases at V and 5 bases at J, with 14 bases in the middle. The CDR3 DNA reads TGTGCCATCAGTGGGACGGTCGGTGGGGAGACCCAGTACTTC. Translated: CAISGTVGGETQYF.

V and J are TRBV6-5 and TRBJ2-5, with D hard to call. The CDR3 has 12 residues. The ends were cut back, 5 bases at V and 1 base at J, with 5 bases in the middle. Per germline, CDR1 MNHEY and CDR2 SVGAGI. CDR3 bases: TGTGCCAGCAGTCCCGCCCAAGAGACCCAGTACTTC. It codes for CASSPAQETQYF.

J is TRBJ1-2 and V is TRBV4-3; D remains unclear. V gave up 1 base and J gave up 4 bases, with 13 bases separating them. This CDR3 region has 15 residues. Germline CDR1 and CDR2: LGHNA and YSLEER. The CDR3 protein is CASSQGIQYSYGYTF. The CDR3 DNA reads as TGCGCCAGCAGCCAAGGGATCCAATACTCCTATGGCTACACCTTC.